The clone carrying this T cell receptor beta chain was observed many times. Thyroid surgery was performed in patients who had received no treatment beforehand. The germline CDR1 and CDR2 sequences are MNHNS and SASEGT. The V gene end was trimmed by 6 bases and the J gene end by 8 bases; junction bases not matched to a gene: 12. This CDR3 is 14 amino acids long. Via MiXCR, TCRdb re-called the PCR reads. This sample yields about 16,000 clones, of which approximately 12% are seen a single time; approximately 16% belongs to the top ten. This sample was taken from a study of metastatic and nonmetastatic thyroid tumors.

Sample: tumor tissue. This receptor was obtained from a female donor with papillary thyroid cancer or a benign thyroid nodule (not recorded which). Some clones in this sample may be carry-over from other donors' samples. This chain uses TRBV6-1 with TRBJ1-2; 7 bases map to TRBD1. The CDR3 DNA reads TGTGCCAGCAGACGGGCCGACAGGGTTGAGGGCTACACCTTC. Protein sequence: CASRRADRVEGYTF.